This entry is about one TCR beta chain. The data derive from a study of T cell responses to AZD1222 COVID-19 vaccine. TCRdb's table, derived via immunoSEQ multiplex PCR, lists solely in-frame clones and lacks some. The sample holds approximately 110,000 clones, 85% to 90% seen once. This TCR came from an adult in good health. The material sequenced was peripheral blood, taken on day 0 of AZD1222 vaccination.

The CDR3 DNA sequence: TGCGCCAGCAGGCGGCCTAGCGGAGCCCAAGAGACCCAGTACTTC. Protein product: CASRRPSGAQETQYF. The chain recombines TRBV5-1 with TRBJ2-5, with 7 bases identical to TRBD2. The germline V gene encodes CDR1 SGHRS and CDR2 YFSETQ. This CDR3 is 15 amino acids long. The junction had 8 bases not matched to a gene; V was cut back by 5 bases and J by 1 base.